This passage covers 15 T cell receptor beta chains from one sample sequenced in a study of neurological immune-mediated disorders. TCRdb itself ran the 5' RACE reads through MiXCR, one entry per CDR3 protein. This sample carries about 70,000 distinct CDR3 sequences, roughly 4.9% of them seen once, and the ten largest clones take about 2.2%. Sequenced material: PBMCs. The receptor source for this set is a woman aged 70 to 79 with multiple sclerosis.

In its sample, this clonotype was seen many times. V gene TRBV25-1 combines with J gene TRBJ2-7; D is perhaps TRBD1 or TRBD2 (5 bases each). With 8 bases removed from V and 6 bases from J, the gap between germline ends came to 11 bases. This CDR3 spans 11 amino acids. Germline values: CDR1 MGHDK, CDR2 SYGVNS. This CDR3 is CASQVGVEQYF. CDR3 nucleotides: TGTGCCAGCCAAGTGGGGGTCGAGCAGTACTTC.

This clonotype appeared once. The V call is TRBV7-6, the J call TRBJ1-3; D remains ambiguous. CDR1 and CDR2 from the germline V gene are SGHVS and FNYEAQ. The germline V and J ends were trimmed by 1 base and 2 bases, with 12 bases remaining between them. The CDR3 has 16 residues. The CDR3 DNA sequence: TGTGCCAGCAGCTTAGAGGCGGGGATCACTGGAAACACCATATATTTT. This gives the protein CASSLEAGITGNTIYF.

This clonotype was picked up a small number of times. A read error may account for a junction end that differs from germline. V usage is TRBV2 and J usage is TRBJ2-3; TRBD2 matches 9 bases. This CDR3 is 11 amino acids long. Germline V CDR1 and CDR2: SNHLY, FYNNEI. The CDR3 is CDSSVAGVGYF. DNA for the CDR3: TGTGACAGCAGTGTAGCGGGAGTAGGTTATTTT.

The table lists this clonotype with a few counts. The chain employs TRBV18 and TRBJ1-6, with 8 bases that match TRBD1. Losses at the gene ends were 3 bases for V and 6 bases for J; bases not matched to a gene: 4. From germline, CDR1 is KGHSH and CDR2 LQKENI. This CDR3 is 15 amino acids long. CDR3 bases: TGTGCCAGCTCACCTTTGGACAGGGTTAATTCACCCCTCCACTTT. Amino acid sequence: CASSPLDRVNSPLHF. Filled out from reference TRBV18 and TRBJ1-6, the complete variable domain reads NAGVMQNPRHLVRRRGQEARLRCSPMKGHSHVYWYRQLPEEGLKFMVYLQKENIIDESGMPKERFSAEFPKEGPSILRIQQVVRGDSAAYFCASSPLDRVNSPLHFGNGTRLTVT.

This clonotype turned up a few times. The V call is TRBV27, the J call TRBJ1-2; possible D gene TRBD1, 5 bases. Germline CDR1 reads MNHEY; CDR2 reads SMNVEV (reference sequence). Trimming took off 6 bases at V and 3 bases at J, with 20 bases between the two ends. The CDR3 has 16 residues. For the CDR3, the DNA is TGTGCCAGCAGAGGTTGGGGGTTCAAGGAGGACTATGGCTACACCTTC. Protein: CASRGWGFKEDYGYTF.

Ten or more counts support this clonotype. The rearrangement joins TRBV12-3 or TRBV12-4 to TRBJ2-1; 14 bases align to TRBD2. Unmatched junction bases numbered 7, after V lost 4 bases and J lost 11 bases. This CDR3 contains 15 residues. The CDR3 sequence: CASSSGTSGRFKQFF. CDR3 DNA: TGTGCCAGCAGTTCAGGGACTAGCGGGAGATTTAAGCAGTTCTTC.

This clonotype showed up many times. The chain links TRBV5-1 to TRBJ2-2; D not resolved. V gave up 0 bases and J gave up 8 bases, with 11 bases separating them. Germline V gene sequence: CDR1 SGHRS, CDR2 YFSETQ. CDR3 length: 14 residues. CDR3 sequence: CASSLGPPRGELFF. In DNA, the CDR3 is TGCGCCAGCAGCTTGGGGCCCCCCAGGGGGGAGCTGTTTTTT.

In its sample, this clonotype was seen many times. V gene TRBV20-1 combines with J gene TRBJ2-1; D is unclear. CDR3 length: 16 residues. The V end was cut by 6 bases, the J end by 8 bases, with 26 bases between. The germline gives CDR1 DFQATT, CDR2 SNEGSKA (reference sequence). CDR3: CSAPEPARYPSHEQFF. As DNA, the CDR3 is TGCAGTGCCCCCGAGCCCGCGCGCTACCCCTCCCATGAGCAGTTCTTC.

This clonotype appeared many times. The chain joins TRBV29-1 to TRBJ2-7, with D possibly matching TRBD2 (7 bases). The CDR3 has 13 amino acids. The V gene lost 4 bases and the J gene lost 5 bases, with 15 bases spanning the gap. Germline V gene data show CDR1 as SQVTM and CDR2 as ANQGSEA. The CDR3 sequence is CSVVGGRRHEQYF. CDR3 nucleotide sequence: TGCAGCGTTGTCGGGGGGCGTAGGCACGAGCAGTACTTC.

This clonotype was seen repeatedly, ten times or more. The V and J genes are TRBV7-2 and TRBJ2-3; possibly TRBD1 for D (6 bases). In germline, CDR1 is SGHTA, CDR2 FQGNSA. Trimming took 4 bases from V and 1 from J, leaving 6 bases between them. The CDR3 is made up of 13 amino acids. As DNA, the CDR3 is TGTGCCAGCAGCTACAGGGGCACAGATACGCAGTATTTT. This encodes CASSYRGTDTQYF.

The table lists this clonotype with many counts. The V gene is TRBV9, the J gene TRBJ2-1, with D perhaps given as TRBD1 or TRBD2 (5 bases each). The CDR3 totals 15 residues. Trimming took 4 bases from V and 7 from J, leaving 18 bases between them. Germline CDR1 SGDLS, CDR2 YYNGEE. DNA of the CDR3: TGTGCCAGCAGCATCAGACAAGGGTGGGGGAATGAGCAGTTCTTC. Translated: CASSIRQGWGNEQFF.

This clonotype came up many times. The chain has TRBV7-2 and TRBJ2-3; D assignment may be TRBD1 or TRBD2 (7 bases each). Between the trimmed V and J ends, which lost 4 bases and 2 bases, there was a span of 16 bases. The CDR3 has 16 amino acids. Germline V gene data show CDR1 as SGHTA and CDR2 as FQGNSA. The CDR3 sequence: CASSWQAGQNTDTQYF. CDR3 nucleotides: TGTGCCAGCAGCTGGCAAGCGGGACAGAACACAGATACGCAGTATTTT.

This clonotype was seen only a few times. The chain employs TRBV5-1 and TRBJ1-2; 7 bases fit TRBD1. The CDR3 sequence is 14 residues long. Germline CDR1 and CDR2: SGHRS and YFSETQ. After removal of 2 bases from V and 1 base from J, the junction contained 2 bases not matched to a gene. The CDR3 DNA sequence: TGCGCCAGCAGCTTCCGGGACAGTAACTATGGCTACACCTTC. This translates into CASSFRDSNYGYTF.

This clonotype came up a few times. At one end the junction does not follow the germline gene, possibly because of a read error. V and J are TRBV15 and TRBJ2-4, with a possible D match to TRBD1 (6 bases). The germline V gene encodes CDR1 LNHNV and CDR2 YYDKDF (reference sequence). This CDR3 has 12 amino acids. Written as DNA, the CDR3 is TGTGCCACCAGCACCTCCGGGACATCCGTGCACTTC. Translating it yields CATSTSGTSVHF. The whole variable domain, filled in from reference TRBV15 and TRBJ2-4, reads DAMVIQNPRYQVTQFGKPVTLSCSQTLNHNVMYWYQQKSSQAPKLLFHYYDKDFNNEADTPDNFQSRRPNTSFCFLDIRSPGLGDTAMYLCATSTSGTSVHFGAGTRLSVL.

J is TRBJ2-7 and V is TRBV12-3 or TRBV12-4; D gene uncertain. The V and J ends lost 4 bases and 6 bases respectively, with 10 bases between them. There are 12 residues in the CDR3. The CDR3 spells CASSSPRSEQYF. CDR3 sequence (DNA): TGTGCCAGCAGTTCCCCGAGGTCCGAGCAGTACTTC.